Listed below are T cell receptor beta chains from one sample, sequenced in a study of molecular identifiers for immune sequencing clone quantification. TCRdb ran MiXCR on the PCR reads and lists one entry per CDR3 protein. Here the sample spans approximately 680,000 distinct CDR3 sequences, roughly 27% being singletons. Material: naive CD8+ T cells from blood, with Jurkat cell RNA spiked in. These receptors were collected from a human donor in good health. Some libraries in this study had Jurkat cell RNA spiked in. Each CDR3 is given with its conserved first and last residue. The D gene is left open where the match is weak. The listing skips clone size in some rows; elsewhere it reads once, few, many or a size class.

clone_size | j_call | v_call | d_call | cdr3_aa | cdr3_nt
. | TRBJ2-7 | TRBV4-2 | TRBD2 | CASSQVSGGTYGQYF | TGTGCCAGCAGCCAAGTCAGCGGGGGGACCTACGGGCAGTACTTC
. | TRBJ2-1 | TRBV4-3 | TRBD2 | CASSQASGGAYNEQFF | TGCGCCAGCAGCCAAGCTAGCGGGGGGGCCTACAATGAGCAGTTCTTC
many | TRBJ2-3 | TRBV13 | TRBD2 | CASSGRAGRPPTDTQYF | TGTGCCAGCAGCGGACGAGCGGGGCGGCCTCCCACAGATACGCAGTATTTT
few | TRBJ2-1 | TRBV5-1 | TRBD2 | CASKTGGTSYNEQFF | TGCGCCAGCAAGACGGGCGGGACTAGCTACAATGAGCAGTTCTTC
. | TRBJ2-1 | TRBV6-2/TRBV6-3 | TRBD1 | CASSHWDRENEQFF | TGTGCCAGCAGTCACTGGGACAGGGAAAATGAGCAGTTCTTC
many | TRBJ2-7 | TRBV6-1 | . | CASSEAEGYEQYF | TGTGCCAGCAGTGAAGCGGAGGGATACGAGCAGTACTTC
. | TRBJ2-2 | TRBV19 | TRBD2 | CASSSGTRGTGELFF | TGTGCCAGTAGTTCCGGGACTAGAGGCACCGGGGAGCTGTTTTTT
. | TRBJ2-5 | TRBV3-1 | TRBD1 | CASSQTGQGAGKTQYF | TGTGCCAGCAGCCAAACAGGACAGGGGGCTGGGAAGACCCAGTACTTC
many | TRBJ2-7 | TRBV6-5 | TRBD1 | CASSIQGAPYEQYF | TGTGCCAGCAGCATACAGGGGGCCCCCTACGAGCAGTACTTC
many | TRBJ2-2 | TRBV9 | . | CASSALGTSNTGELFF | TGTGCCAGCAGCGCACTTGGGACGTCGAACACCGGGGAGCTGTTTTTT
many | TRBJ1-2 | TRBV4-3 | . | CASSQDQNGPGLSYGYTF | TGCGCCAGCAGCCAAGATCAGAACGGACCGGGACTTAGCTATGGCTACACCTTC
. | TRBJ1-2 | TRBV13 | . | CASSQSPGNYGYTF | TGTGCCAGCAGCCAATCTCCGGGGAACTATGGCTACACCTTC
many | TRBJ2-5 | TRBV27 | . | CASSLSVNRQETQYF | TGTGCCAGCAGTTTATCGGTAAACAGACAAGAGACCCAGTACTTC
. | TRBJ2-3 | TRBV27 | . | CASSPIPPPRDTQYF | TGTGCCAGCAGTCCAATTCCCCCCCCACGAGATACGCAGTATTTT
many | TRBJ2-1 | TRBV4-1 | . | CASRIQASSYNEQFF | TGCGCCAGCAGGATACAGGCCAGCTCCTACAATGAGCAGTTCTTC
many | TRBJ2-7 | TRBV4-2 | . | CASSPQESRDEQYF | TGTGCCAGCAGCCCACAAGAGAGCCGCGACGAGCAGTACTTC
many | TRBJ1-1 | TRBV12-3/TRBV12-4 | . | CASSLRRGDTEAFF | TGTGCCAGCAGTTTACGGAGAGGGGACACTGAAGCTTTCTTT
. | TRBJ2-7 | TRBV28 | . | CASSLNPGRLGIETYEQYF | TGTGCCAGCAGTTTAAATCCCGGAAGGCTGGGTATTGAGACCTACGAGCAGTACTTC
. | TRBJ2-3 | TRBV7-9 | . | CASSSSRTDTRYF | TGTGCCAGCAGCTCCAGCCGCACAGATACGCGGTATTTT
few | TRBJ2-5 | TRBV20-1 | . | CSARFHRGETQYF | TGCAGTGCTAGATTCCATCGGGGAGAGACCCAGTACTTC
many | TRBJ2-5 | TRBV12-3/TRBV12-4 | . | CASSSLGGTQETQYF | TGTGCCAGCAGCTCTTTGGGGGGAACACAAGAGACCCAGTACTTC
many | TRBJ2-7 | TRBV28 | TRBD1 | CASSSSHRDRAYEQYF | TGTGCCAGCAGTTCCTCTCACCGGGACAGAGCCTACGAGCAGTACTTC
. | TRBJ2-1 | TRBV24-1 | . | CATSSARQGYNEQFF | TGTGCCACCAGTTCGGCACGGCAGGGTTACAATGAGCAGTTCTTC
. | TRBJ2-2 | TRBV2 | . | CASSDMPPNTGELFF | TGTGCCAGCAGTGATATGCCCCCGAACACCGGGGAGCTGTTTTTT
many | TRBJ2-2 | TRBV19 | TRBD2 | CASSSQPLAGVWTGELFF | TGTGCCAGTAGTTCCCAGCCACTAGCGGGAGTTTGGACCGGGGAGCTGTTTTTT
. | TRBJ2-1 | TRBV9 | . | CASSVAAEQFF | TGTGCCAGCAGCGTAGCGGCTGAGCAGTTCTTC
many | TRBJ1-1 | TRBV27 | TRBD1 | CASSPDRGPSTEAFF | TGTGCCAGCAGTCCGGACAGGGGGCCTAGCACTGAAGCTTTCTTT
few | TRBJ2-3 | TRBV28 | . | CANSLSGNPTDTQYF | TGTGCCAACAGTTTATCCGGCAATCCCACAGATACGCAGTATTTT
many | TRBJ2-2 | TRBV9 | . | CASSPSTGELFF | TGTGCCAGCAGCCCTAGCACCGGGGAGCTGTTTTTT
. | TRBJ1-5 | TRBV4-3 | TRBD1 | CASSQDTGGYQPQHF | TGCGCCAGCAGCCAAGATACAGGGGGCTATCAGCCCCAGCATTTT
. | TRBJ1-5 | TRBV10-2 | TRBD1 | CASWGGGGQGARLVQPQHF | TGCGCCAGCTGGGGGGGGGGCGGACAGGGGGCAAGGCTAGTTCAGCCCCAGCATTTT
once | TRBJ2-7 | TRBV12-3/TRBV12-4 | . | CASSFVSWSPYEQYF | TGTGCCAGCAGTTTCGTGTCATGGAGCCCCTACGAGCAGTACTTC
. | TRBJ2-5 | TRBV28 | . | CASSTRAEETQYF | TGTGCCAGCAGCACCCGGGCAGAAGAGACCCAGTACTTC
. | TRBJ2-5 | TRBV3-1 | TRBD2 | CASSQEGGVAGQETQYF | TGTGCCAGCAGCCAAGAAGGAGGGGTAGCGGGCCAAGAGACCCAGTACTTC
. | TRBJ2-5 | TRBV7-9 | . | CASSMVETQYF | TGTGCCAGCAGCATGGTAGAGACCCAGTACTTC
. | TRBJ2-3 | TRBV12-3/TRBV12-4 | . | CASSLHVTVSTDTQYF | TGTGCCAGCAGCTTACACGTGACAGTTTCTACAGATACGCAGTATTTT
. | TRBJ2-1 | TRBV6-2/TRBV6-3 | . | CASAASSYNEQFF | TGTGCCAGCGCGGCGAGCTCCTACAATGAGCAGTTCTTC
many | TRBJ2-1 | TRBV2 | TRBD2 | CASIEPLSSGEQFF | TGTGCCAGCATAGAGCCTTTGTCTAGCGGTGAGCAGTTCTTC
many | TRBJ2-7 | TRBV5-6 | TRBD1 | CASSVGQPSYEQYF | TGTGCCAGCAGCGTGGGACAGCCCTCCTACGAGCAGTACTTC
. | TRBJ2-5 | TRBV4-1 | . | CASSHEHRATRTETQYF | TGCGCCAGCAGCCATGAACACCGGGCCACTAGGACAGAGACCCAGTACTTC
. | TRBJ2-1 | TRBV20-1 | . | CSARRPPETGPLDEQFF | TGCAGTGCTAGACGCCCCCCCGAGACGGGGCCCCTCGATGAGCAGTTCTTC
few | TRBJ1-1 | TRBV13 | . | CASSIQVYTEAFF | TGTGCCAGCAGCATCCAGGTATACACTGAAGCTTTCTTT
. | TRBJ2-7 | TRBV6-2/TRBV6-3 | . | CASSYVATMEQYF | TGTGCCAGCAGTTATGTGGCTACTATGGAGCAGTACTTC
few | TRBJ2-1 | TRBV20-1 | . | CSARKPNYNEQFF | TGCAGTGCTAGAAAACCTAATTACAATGAGCAGTTCTTC
many | TRBJ2-5 | TRBV4-1 | . | CASSQDRAGVETQYF | TGCGCCAGCAGCCAAGATCGGGCCGGCGTCGAGACCCAGTACTTC
. | TRBJ1-6 | TRBV7-9 | TRBD1 | CASSLGDRGFSYNSPLHF | TGTGCCAGCAGCTTAGGGGACAGGGGCTTCTCCTATAATTCACCCCTCCACTTT